These 3 T cell receptor beta chains came from one sample sequenced in a study of blood T cell repertoires in COVID-19. The assay was immunoSEQ multiplex PCR, and TCRdb's table has in-frame clones only and misses some. Here the sample spans 150,000 to 200,000 clones, about nine tenths being singletons. Sequencing input: PBMCs or T cells enriched from blood (not recorded which). Receptors were obtained from a woman younger than 30 who had recovered from COVID-19.

CDR3 in DNA: TGTGCCAGCAGTTTGGGACTGTCGAACACTGAAGCTTTCTTT. Translated, it gives CASSLGLSNTEAFF. This chain joins TRBV28 and TRBJ1-1, with D possibly being TRBD1 (5 bases). This CDR3 region has 14 residues. The germline gives CDR1 MDHEN, CDR2 SYDVKM. Between the trimmed V and J ends, which lost 3 bases and 1 base, there was a span of 9 bases. Together with reference TRBV28 and TRBJ1-1, the CDR3 gives the full variable domain: DVKVTQSSRYLVKRTGEKVFLECVQDMDHENMFWYRQDPGLGLRLIYFSYDVKMKEKGDIPEGYSVSREKKERFSLILESASTNQTSMYLCASSLGLSNTEAFFGQGTRLTVV.

The chain carries TRBV30 and TRBJ2-1; tentative D call: TRBD2 (6 bases). This CDR3 is 15 amino acids long. The ends were cut back, 3 bases at V and 4 bases at J, with 16 bases in the middle. Germline loops: CDR1 GTSNPN, CDR2 SVGIG (reference sequence). The CDR3 spells CAWRVAASVYNEQFF. For the CDR3, the DNA is TGTGCCTGGAGGGTGGCGGCTAGCGTTTACAATGAGCAGTTCTTC.

The chain employs TRBV5-1 and TRBJ1-6; the D is unclear. The V end was cut by 5 bases, the J end by 6 bases, with 9 bases between. The CDR3 runs 13 residues. The germline CDR1 and CDR2 sequences are SGHRS and YFSETQ. The CDR3, as DNA: TGCGCCAGCAGTTTACAGACTAATTCACCCCTCCACTTT. It translates to CASSLQTNSPLHF. Full variable domain (outside the CDR3, taken from reference TRBV5-1 and TRBJ1-6): KAGVTQTPRYLIKTRGQQVTLSCSPISGHRSVSWYQQTPGQGLQFLFEYFSETQRNKGNFPGRFSGRQFSNSRSEMNVSTLELGDSALYLCASSLQTNSPLHFGNGTRLTVT.